These 22 T cell receptor beta chains originate from one sample sequenced in a study of blood T cells in healthy people across ages. A sample-barcoded 5' primer and a J-beta primer mix were used in a second PCR of roughly 6 to 11 cycles. In TCRdb, the 5' RACE reads were re-called with MiXCR into one record per CDR3 protein. The sample lists about 1.5 million distinct CDR3 sequences; approximately 42% were seen once. Sequencing input: blood. The receptors were sampled from a woman in her late teens or twenties in good health.

This chain links TRBV4-3 with TRBJ2-3; 8 bases align to TRBD1. J was trimmed by 6 bases and V by 3 bases; bases with no gene match: 20. This CDR3 is built from 19 residues. Germline CDR1 is LGHNA and CDR2 is YSLEER. CDR3: CASSHPTGTGLLGYDTQYF. In DNA form, the CDR3 reads TGCGCCAGCAGCCACCCCACCGGGACAGGCCTCCTCGGCTACGATACGCAGTATTTT.

This clonotype was counted a single time. The chain links TRBV20-1 to TRBJ2-3, with 9 bases identical to TRBD2. V gave up 0 bases and J gave up 4 bases; unmatched junction bases: 8. Germline CDR1 is DFQATT and CDR2 is SNEGSKA (reference sequence). The CDR3 has 16 residues. CDR3 sequence: CSARDPVLAGPDTQYF. The DNA of the CDR3 is TGCAGTGCTAGAGATCCAGTCCTAGCGGGGCCAGATACGCAGTATTTT.

V and J are TRBV28 and TRBJ1-1, with a tentative D call TRBD1 (6 bases). Between the trimmed V and J ends, which lost 5 bases and 3 bases, there was a span of 16 bases. Germline V gene sequence: CDR1 MDHEN, CDR2 SYDVKM. The length of the CDR3 is 15 residues. CDR3 sequence: CASSVPGTQDTEAFF. The DNA of the CDR3 is TGTGCCAGCAGTGTCCCCGGGACACAGGACACTGAAGCTTTCTTT.

This clonotype came up a few times. The chain recombines TRBV7-2 with TRBJ2-1, with TRBD2 matching 11 bases. The J segment lost 8 bases and the V segment lost 0 bases, leaving 6 bases of the junction unmatched. This CDR3 has 16 amino acids. Germline CDR1 SGHTA, CDR2 FQGNSA. The CDR3 DNA is TGTGCCAGCAGCTTAGCCGCTAGCGGGAGGATTTATGAGCAGTTCTTC. This gives the protein CASSLAASGRIYEQFF. The full variable domain, in which reference TRBV7-2 and TRBJ2-1 provide the parts outside the CDR3, is GAGVSQSPSNKVTEKGKDVELRCDPISGHTALYWYRQSLGQGLEFLIYFQGNSAPDKSGLPSDRFSAERTGGSVSTLTIQRTQQEDSAVYLCASSLAASGRIYEQFFGPGTRLTVL.

The chain employs TRBV2 and TRBJ2-1; TRBD2 matches at 14 bases. Looked up from germline, CDR1 is SNHLY and CDR2 is FYNNEI. V shed 6 bases and J 6 bases; nucleotides not matched to a gene: 7. This CDR3 has 16 residues. For the CDR3, the DNA is TGTGCCAGCAGGGGCATCGGGACTAGCGGGAGCAATGAGCAGTTCTTC. It specifies CASRGIGTSGSNEQFF.

CDR3 amino acids: CASSLLTPSGSRGREQFF. CDR3 DNA sequence: TGTGCCAGCAGTTTACTAACTCCCAGCGGGAGCCGCGGTCGTGAGCAGTTCTTC. This sequence joins TRBV12-3 or TRBV12-4 and TRBJ2-1; TRBD2 matches at 8 bases. The J segment lost 9 bases and the V segment lost 2 bases, leaving 18 bases of the junction unmatched. The CDR3 runs 18 residues.

Regarding this clonotype: Since a much larger clone is just one base distant, this may be a read error. This chain uses TRBV29-1 with TRBJ2-1; 11 nucleotides line up with TRBD2. J gave up 9 bases and V 7 bases, and 2 bases lay outside the gene matches. The V gene's germline CDR1 is SQVTM and CDR2 ANQGSEA. CDR3 size: 11 residues. In nucleotides, the CDR3 is TGCAGCGCCGGACTAGCGGGTGAGCAGTTCTTC. Protein sequence: CSAGLAGEQFF.

This clonotype was seen only a few times. The V and J genes are TRBV28 and TRBJ1-5; the match to TRBD1 covers 8 bases. The CDR3 runs 17 residues. J gave up 4 bases and V 4 bases, and 12 bases lay outside the gene matches. The germline CDR1 and CDR2 sequences are MDHEN and SYDVKM. CDR3 coding DNA: TGTGCCAGCAGTTCCCTATCCTCGGACAGGGTTAATCAGCCCCAGCATTTT. Protein product: CASSSLSSDRVNQPQHF.

This clonotype has a handful of counts. The V gene is TRBV11-2, the J gene TRBJ1-1, with TRBD1 matching over 7 bases. The CDR3 contains 17 residues. Trimming at V came to 5 bases and at J to 0 bases, leaving 12 bases not matched to a gene. Germline V CDR1 and CDR2: SGHAT, FQNNGV. The CDR3 spells CASSAPFSQGMNTEAFF. The CDR3 DNA sequence: TGTGCCAGCAGCGCCCCATTCTCACAGGGGATGAACACTGAAGCTTTCTTT.

At least ten counts were recorded for this clonotype. The chain combines TRBV25-1 with TRBJ2-7, with 8 bases that match TRBD1. CDR3 length: 16 amino acids. With 3 bases clipped from V and 5 bases from J, the junction kept 12 bases outside the gene matches. Looked up from germline, CDR1 is MGHDK and CDR2 is SYGVNS. The CDR3 coding sequence is TGTGCCAGCAGTGAGAGGGGGACAGACAGGGGAGACGAGCAGTACTTC. Protein sequence: CASSERGTDRGDEQYF.

J is TRBJ1-5 and V is TRBV20-1; D unclear. Between the trimmed V and J ends, which lost 6 bases and 0 bases, there was a span of 9 bases. This CDR3 comprises 13 residues. Germline V gene data show CDR1 as DFQATT and CDR2 as SNEGSKA (reference sequence). The CDR3 is CSALLGSNQPQHF. Here the CDR3 DNA reads TGCAGTGCCCTCCTGGGTAGCAATCAGCCCCAGCATTTT.

The V gene is TRBV20-1, the J gene TRBJ1-4; 11 nucleotides line up with TRBD1. Unmatched junction bases numbered 2, after V lost 5 bases and J lost 6 bases. This CDR3 contains 13 residues. Germline V gene sequence: CDR1 DFQATT, CDR2 SNEGSKA (reference sequence). CDR3 amino acids: CSAGQGADEKLFF. CDR3 DNA: TGCAGTGCTGGACAGGGGGCTGATGAAAAACTGTTTTTT.

The chain links TRBV3-1 to TRBJ1-1; no firm D call. From germline, CDR1 is LGHDT and CDR2 YNNKEL (reference sequence). This CDR3 spans 12 amino acids. V dropped 2 bases and J dropped 6 bases, with 7 bases sitting between them. The CDR3 loop is CASSQYSAEAFF. The CDR3 DNA sequence: TGTGCCAGCAGCCAATATTCAGCTGAAGCTTTCTTT.

The genes are TRBV6-9 and TRBJ2-2; 11 bases fit TRBD1. The CDR3 sequence is 16 residues long. V lost 7 bases to trimming and J lost 2 bases; unmatched junction nucleotides: 6. CDR1 is MNHGY and CDR2 is SVAAGI in the germline V gene. The CDR3 nucleotides are TGTGCCAGCAACCCGGGACAGGGGGTTAACACCGGGGAGCTGTTTTTT. This encodes CASNPGQGVNTGELFF.

The chain joins TRBV5-1 to TRBJ2-1; 15 positions match TRBD2. J lost 9 bases, V lost 3 bases, and 7 bases had no gene match. The germline CDR1 and CDR2 sequences are SGHRS and YFSETQ. This CDR3 has 16 residues. The CDR3 DNA reads as TGCGCCAGCAGCTGGACTAGCGGGAGGGCCGAGGGTGAGCAGTTCTTC. It translates to CASSWTSGRAEGEQFF.

This chain joins TRBV4-3 and TRBJ2-1; 7 bases are a match to TRBD1. The ends lost 2 bases at V and 4 bases at J; junction bases unmatched: 11. Looked up from germline, CDR1 is LGHNA and CDR2 is YSLEER. The CDR3 totals 17 residues. In DNA, the CDR3 is TGCGCCAGCAGCCAACTCCTGACAGGGTTACTTTACAATGAGCAGTTCTTC. Translating it yields CASSQLLTGLLYNEQFF.

CDR3: CASSFGAGASEQFF. The CDR3 DNA follows: TGTGCCAGCAGTTTCGGGGCAGGGGCAAGTGAGCAGTTCTTC. The gene calls are TRBV12-3 or TRBV12-4 and TRBJ2-1, with TRBD1 as a possible D gene (6 bases). This CDR3 is built from 14 residues. Trimming left V 3 bases short and J 9 bases short, with 15 bases between.

This clonotype occurred a few times. DNA for the CDR3: TGTGCCAGCTCACCTATTAGGGGCGACTATGGCTACACCTTC. Translating gives CASSPIRGDYGYTF. The J gene is TRBJ1-2, the V gene TRBV18, with a weak D call TRBD1 (5 bases). V lost 3 bases and J 3 bases, leaving 11 bases between the germline ends. CDR1 and CDR2 (germline): KGHSH, LQKENI. The CDR3 spans 14 residues.

This rearrangement joins TRBV6-1 to TRBJ2-1; 10 nucleotides line up with TRBD2. CDR3 length: 15 amino acids. Germline V gene data show CDR1 as MNHNS and CDR2 as SASEGT. The ends lost 6 bases at V and 3 bases at J; junction bases unmatched: 5. The chain's CDR3 is CASSHLAGDYNEQFF. CDR3 nucleotide sequence: TGTGCCAGCAGCCACCTAGCGGGAGACTACAATGAGCAGTTCTTC.

This clonotype came up a few times. The rearrangement uses TRBV6-2 or TRBV6-3 and TRBJ2-7, with unresolved D. The ends were cut back, 5 bases at V and 3 bases at J, with 11 bases in the middle. CDR1 is MNHEY, CDR2 SVGEGT, per germline. CDR3 length equals 13 residues. The DNA of the CDR3 is TGTGCCAGCAGTCCGGGTTACTACTACGAGCAGTACTTC. Its translation: CASSPGYYYEQYF.

Many counts were recorded for this clonotype. The J gene is TRBJ2-1, the V gene TRBV12-3 or TRBV12-4, with TRBD2 identical over 10 bases. Trimming removed 5 bases from V and 6 bases from J; junction bases left unmatched: 4. The CDR3 spans 14 residues. The CDR3 nucleotides are TGTGCCAGCAGTCCGGGACTAGCGCGCAATGAGCAGTTCTTC. Amino acids: CASSPGLARNEQFF.

V and J are TRBV6-2 or TRBV6-3 and TRBJ1-2; D might be TRBD1 (6 bases). Germline lookup yields CDR1 MNHEY and CDR2 SVGEGT. V was trimmed by 2 bases and J by 4 bases, leaving 14 bases between them. The CDR3 is 15 residues long. DNA for the CDR3: TGTGCCAGCAGTTACGCGGCCAGGGGTGCCTATGGCTACACCTTC. Protein: CASSYAARGAYGYTF.